This TCR beta chain was found in a study of blood T cell repertoires in COVID-19. The overall study: Italy, Spain and the United States were the sources of the convalescent and acute COVID-19 samples. From T cells, B-cell-depleted T cells, or PBMCs came the material, which was cDNA or gDNA.

Per the authors' pipeline: Amplification of reference gene primers provided the estimated nucleated cell counts. Here immunoSEQ multiplex PCR was the method, and the copy in TCRdb shows in-frame clones only, minus some. That table gives V, J and clone size, and the DNA gave D and trimming. The repertoire holds about 140,000 clones, with around 81% as singletons. Trimming took 6 bases from V and 5 from J, leaving 11 bases between them. The CDR3 length is 12 residues. Germline values: CDR1 SQVTM, CDR2 ANQGSEA. The chain carries TRBV29-1 and TRBJ1-5, with TRBD1 as a possible D gene (6 bases). What was sequenced was peripheral blood. This sequence was found in a human donor in a cohort sampled during active COVID-19. This CDR3 reads CSVRTEDQPQHF. The CDR3, as DNA: TGCAGCGTCAGGACAGAGGATCAGCCCCAGCATTTT.